This entry is about one T cell receptor (beta chain). This sample was included in a study of control samples from healthy donors and cancer patients. V shed 3 bases, J shed 5 bases, and the junction held 15 bases outside the gene matches. This CDR3 has 17 residues. Germline CDR1 LGHNA, CDR2 YNFKEQ. Generated by immunoSEQ multiplex PCR, the TCRdb table keeps only in-frame clones and is missing some. In all, the sample yields around 190,000 clones. The clonotype comes from a woman younger than 45 in good health. The genes are TRBV4-2 and TRBJ1-1, with 7 bases that match TRBD1. The sequenced sample was blood. The DNA for the CDR3 is TGTGCCAGCAGCCAGTATCGGTCGGGGGGCAGGGGGACTGAAGCTTTCTTT. It specifies CASSQYRSGGRGTEAFF.